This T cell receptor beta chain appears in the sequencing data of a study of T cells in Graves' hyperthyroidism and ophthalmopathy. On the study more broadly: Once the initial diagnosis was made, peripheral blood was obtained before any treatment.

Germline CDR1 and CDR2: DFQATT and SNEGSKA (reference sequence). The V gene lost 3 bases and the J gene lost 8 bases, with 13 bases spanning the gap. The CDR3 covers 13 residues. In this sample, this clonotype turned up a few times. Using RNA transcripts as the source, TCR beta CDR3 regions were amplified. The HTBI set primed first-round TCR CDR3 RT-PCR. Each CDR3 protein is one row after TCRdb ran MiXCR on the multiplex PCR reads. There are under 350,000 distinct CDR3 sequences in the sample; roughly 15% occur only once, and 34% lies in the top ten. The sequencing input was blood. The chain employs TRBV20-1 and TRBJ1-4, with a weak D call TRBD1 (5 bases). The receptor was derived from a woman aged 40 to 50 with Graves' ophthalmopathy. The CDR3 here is CSARTRGGEKLFF. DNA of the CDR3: TGCAGTGCTAGGACAAGGGGAGGGGAAAAACTGTTTTTT.